A single sample is the source of the 13 T cell receptor beta chains below, sequenced in a study of blood T cell repertoires in COVID-19. Assay: immunoSEQ multiplex PCR; the TCRdb copy retains only in-frame clones and omits some. The data hold a few hundred thousand clones, with approximately 84% observed a single time. Sequenced: peripheral blood. These receptors all stem from a man aged 50 to 59 with acute or convalescent COVID-19.

The gene calls are TRBV10-2 and TRBJ2-7; maybe TRBD2 (5 bases). Germline CDR1 is WSHSY and CDR2 is SAAADI. Trimming left V 7 bases short and J 0 bases short, with 13 bases between. The CDR3 runs to 14 residues. The CDR3 bases are TGCGCCAGCATATTCGGGGTAACCTCCTACGAGCAGTACTTC. Amino acids: CASIFGVTSYEQYF.

This chain connects TRBV27 to TRBJ2-5, with TRBD1 matching over 12 bases. The CDR3 runs to 15 residues. Germline CDR1 is MNHEY and CDR2 is SMNVEV (reference sequence). J lost 4 bases, V lost 6 bases, and 6 bases had no gene match. The CDR3 is CASRGQGAGRETQYF. CDR3 in DNA: TGTGCCAGCAGGGGACAGGGGGCAGGGCGAGAGACCCAGTACTTC.

The V gene is TRBV11-2, the J gene TRBJ2-1, with TRBD2 as a possible D gene (5 bases). Germline-derived CDR1 and CDR2 are SGHAT and FQNNGV. Trimming cost V 1 base and J 1 base, with 8 bases left between them. The CDR3 runs to 15 residues. CDR3 sequence reads: CASSLVRESYNEQFF. The CDR3 DNA follows: TGTGCCAGCAGCTTAGTAAGGGAGTCCTACAATGAGCAGTTCTTC.

The CDR3 coding sequence is TGTGCCAGCCGGTACACTGAAGCTTTCTTT. The encoded protein is CASRYTEAFF. V is TRBV2 and J is TRBJ1-1; D is undetermined. V dropped 8 bases and J dropped 3 bases, with 4 bases sitting between them. There are 10 residues in the CDR3. CDR1 is SNHLY, CDR2 FYNNEI, per germline.

This clone showed up just once. This chain connects TRBV7-9 to TRBJ2-5; TRBD1 matches 10 bases. The CDR3 is made up of 16 amino acids. V gave up 5 bases and J gave up 3 bases; unmatched junction bases: 9. Germline CDR1 SEHNR, CDR2 FQNEAQ (reference sequence). The CDR3 DNA sequence: TGTGCCAGCAGCCGCCGACAGGGGGCTGGAAAAGAGACCCAGTACTTC. This codes for CASSRRQGAGKETQYF. Full variable domain (outside the CDR3, taken from reference TRBV7-9 and TRBJ2-5): DTGVSQNPRHKITKRGQNVTFRCDPISEHNRLYWYRQTLGQGPEFLTYFQNEAQLEKSRLLSDRFSAERPKGSFSTLEIQRTEQGDSAMYLCASSRRQGAGKETQYFGPGTRLLVL.

This rearrangement joins TRBV3-1 (or the pseudogene TRBV3-2) to TRBJ1-2, with unresolved D. Germline V gene sequence: CDR1 LGHDT, CDR2 YNNKEL (reference sequence). V was cut by 4 bases and J by 6 bases, with 24 bases left in between. CDR3 length equals 17 residues. CDR3 nucleotide sequence: TGTGCCAGCAGCCGAAGGCCGGAGGACCCGGCTTTGGATGGCTACACCTTC. Encoded protein: CASSRRPEDPALDGYTF.

The rearrangement uses TRBV2 and TRBJ1-1; 7 positions match TRBD1. Trimming at V came to 7 bases and at J to 6 bases, leaving 11 bases not matched to a gene. In germline, CDR1 is SNHLY, CDR2 FYNNEI. CDR3 length: 14 amino acids. The DNA for the CDR3 is TGTGCCAGCACCTCACAGGGGAGGCGTGCTGAAGCTTTCTTT. It yields the protein CASTSQGRRAEAFF.

The CDR3: CASSESGSSYNSPLHF. CDR3 in DNA: TGTGCCAGCAGTGAATCGGGGAGCTCCTATAATTCACCCCTCCACTTT. V gene TRBV25-1 combines with J gene TRBJ1-6, with unresolved D. Trimming pared 1 base from V and 0 bases from J, leaving 7 bases between. Per germline, CDR1 MGHDK and CDR2 SYGVNS. There are 16 residues in the CDR3.

The V call is TRBV6-5, the J call TRBJ1-2; a possible D gene is TRBD1 (5 bases). The CDR3 is 14 amino acids. Trimming removed 4 bases from V and 0 bases from J, with 9 bases in between. From germline, CDR1 is MNHEY and CDR2 SVGAGI. CDR3 in amino acids: CASSSRQTNYGYTF. The CDR3 nucleotides are TGTGCCAGCAGTTCCCGACAGACTAACTATGGCTACACCTTC.

The chain couples TRBV30 to TRBJ2-7; D gene ambiguous. CDR3 length: 13 amino acids. Trimming removed 0 bases at V and 8 bases at J, with 14 bases between. Germline V gives CDR1 GTSNPN, CDR2 SVGIG (reference sequence). CDR3 nucleotide sequence: TGTGCCTGGAGTGTAAACGGAGAATCGAAGCAGTACTTC. Protein: CAWSVNGESKQYF.

The V and J genes are TRBV11-2 and TRBJ1-2, with TRBD1 matching over 8 bases. The V and J ends lost 1 base and 6 bases, in that order; junction bases with no gene match: 7. Looked up from germline, CDR1 is SGHAT and CDR2 is FQNNGV. The CDR3 consists of 15 residues. In nucleotides, the CDR3 is TGTGCCAGCAGCTTAGGGAGGGACAGGTTTAATGGCTACACCTTC. Protein: CASSLGRDRFNGYTF.

In this sample, this clone turned up once. This rearrangement joins TRBV5-4 to TRBJ1-2; weak D call: TRBD1 (6 bases). Trimming left V 5 bases short and J 2 bases short, with 13 bases between. The CDR3 covers 14 residues. CDR1 is SGHNT and CDR2 is YYREEE in the germline V gene (reference sequence). The CDR3 DNA follows: TGTGCCAGCAGACCTACAGGGTCCAACTATGGCTACACCTTC. Residues: CASRPTGSNYGYTF.

In this sample, this clone turned up a few times. V and J are TRBV28 and TRBJ2-7, with a weak D call TRBD1 (5 bases). Deletions cut 8 bases from V and 2 bases from J, with 22 bases between. The CDR3 totals 16 residues. Germline V lookup: CDR1 MDHEN, CDR2 SYDVKM. This CDR3 reads CASRLNQGARAYEQYF. Written as DNA, the CDR3 is TGTGCCAGCCGGCTTAACCAAGGGGCCCGCGCCTACGAGCAGTACTTC.